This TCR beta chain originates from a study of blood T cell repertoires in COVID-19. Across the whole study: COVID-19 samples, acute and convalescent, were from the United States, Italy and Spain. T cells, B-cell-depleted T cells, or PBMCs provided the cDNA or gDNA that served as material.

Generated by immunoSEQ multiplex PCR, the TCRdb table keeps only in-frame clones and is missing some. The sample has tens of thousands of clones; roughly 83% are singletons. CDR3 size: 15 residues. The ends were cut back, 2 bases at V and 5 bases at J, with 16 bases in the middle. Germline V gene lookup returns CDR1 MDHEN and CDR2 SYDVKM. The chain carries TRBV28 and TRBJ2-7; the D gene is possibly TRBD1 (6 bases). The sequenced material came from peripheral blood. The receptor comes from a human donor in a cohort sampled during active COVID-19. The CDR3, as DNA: TGTGCCAGCAGTTTAAGGGCCAGGGGTGCGAACGAGCAGTACTTC. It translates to CASSLRARGANEQYF.